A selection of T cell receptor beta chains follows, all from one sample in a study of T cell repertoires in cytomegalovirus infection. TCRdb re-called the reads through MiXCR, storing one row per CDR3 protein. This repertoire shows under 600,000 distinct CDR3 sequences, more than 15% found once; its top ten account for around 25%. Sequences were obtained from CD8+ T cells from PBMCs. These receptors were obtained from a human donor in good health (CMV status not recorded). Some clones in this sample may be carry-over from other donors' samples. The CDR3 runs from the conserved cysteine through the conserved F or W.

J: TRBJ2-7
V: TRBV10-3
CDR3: CAISTDLIHEQYF

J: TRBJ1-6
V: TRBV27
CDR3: CASSLSGSSYNSPLHF

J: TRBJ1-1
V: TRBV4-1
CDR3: CASSPREGNTEAFF

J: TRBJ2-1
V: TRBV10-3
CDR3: CATWSGREYSEQFF

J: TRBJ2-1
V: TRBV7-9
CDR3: CASSRVAGSYNEQFF

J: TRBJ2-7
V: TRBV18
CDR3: CASSGENTYEQYF

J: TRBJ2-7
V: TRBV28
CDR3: CASGGGSYEQYF

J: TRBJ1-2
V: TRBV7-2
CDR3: CASSPGQGTYGYTF

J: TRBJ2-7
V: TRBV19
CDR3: CASTAGTGPYEQYF

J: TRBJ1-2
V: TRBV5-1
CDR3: CASSSYKAGTGGMSNYGYTF

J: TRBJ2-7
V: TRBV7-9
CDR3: CASSSGLSYEQYF

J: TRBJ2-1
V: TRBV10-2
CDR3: CASRGGTGGGNEQFF

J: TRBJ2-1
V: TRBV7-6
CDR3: CASSLAQGREEFF

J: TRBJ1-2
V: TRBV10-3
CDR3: CAISEKRNPNYGYTF

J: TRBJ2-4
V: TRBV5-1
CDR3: CASSPRTGNPKNIQYF

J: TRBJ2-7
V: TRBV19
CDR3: CASSIRASTYEQYF

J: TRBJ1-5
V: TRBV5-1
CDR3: CASSLESGRNQPQHF

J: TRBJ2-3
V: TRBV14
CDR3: CASSRQGGNTQYF

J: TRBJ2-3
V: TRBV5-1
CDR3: CASRSRTSGSTDTQYF

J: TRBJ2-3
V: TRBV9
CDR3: CASSPHRNPGQGTDTQYF

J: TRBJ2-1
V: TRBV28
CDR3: CASSPRDSKYNVKFF

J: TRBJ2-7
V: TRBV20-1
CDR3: CSARGGEHFYEQYF

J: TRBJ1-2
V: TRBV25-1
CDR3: CASNSGTYGYTF

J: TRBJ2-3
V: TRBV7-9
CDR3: CASSFSGTTTDTQYF

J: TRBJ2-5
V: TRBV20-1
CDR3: CSARDLASGRALETQYF

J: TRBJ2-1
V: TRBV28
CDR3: CASSWFEDTNTYNEQFF

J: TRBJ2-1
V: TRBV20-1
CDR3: CSASEREGRYNEQFF